Sequencing of this T cell receptor beta chain was carried out in a study of blood T cell repertoires in COVID-19. Germline CDR1 SNHLY, CDR2 FYNNEI. The germline V and J ends were trimmed by 8 bases and 4 bases, with 15 bases remaining between them. This CDR3 comprises 14 residues. The data were produced by immunoSEQ multiplex PCR, yet TCRdb's version contains in-frame clones alone and is incomplete. The sample records roughly 290,000 clones, 90% being singletons. The origin of this receptor is a woman aged 18-30 years with acute COVID-19. The V call is TRBV2, the J call TRBJ1-5, with D unclear. Sequenced sample: PBMCs or T cells enriched from blood (not recorded which). This CDR3 is CASQPGNLNQPQHF. In DNA form, the CDR3 reads TGTGCCAGCCAACCAGGTAACTTAAATCAGCCCCAGCATTTT.